This T cell receptor (beta chain) is from a study of T cell responses to AZD1222 COVID-19 vaccine. Study at large: Researchers grouped second doses given at about 4 or about 12 weeks into one pool. Overall study findings and caveats: Once two AZD1222 doses were given, Spike-specific TCR breadth and depth went up.

With respect to this clone: What it binds is not known.

Method: immunoSEQ multiplex PCR; TCRdb's copy keeps in-frame clones and lacks some. The data hold around 110,000 clones, with 84% observed a single time. In germline, CDR1 is DFQATT, CDR2 SNEGSKA (reference sequence). V lost 6 bases and J lost 7, with 6 bases in between. The CDR3 is 10 amino acids. The sequence derives from an adult in good health. This chain links TRBV20-1 with TRBJ1-4; D remains unclear. The sample consisted of peripheral blood, taken on day 0 of AZD1222 vaccination. CDR3 in DNA: TGCAGTGCCCGGGGTGAAAAACTGTTTTTT. Encoded protein: CSARGEKLFF.